This TCR beta chain was retrieved from a study of T cell responses to AZD1222 COVID-19 vaccine. Germline V lookup: CDR1 SGHRS, CDR2 YFSETQ. This CDR3 spans 15 amino acids. Between the trimmed V and J ends, which lost 4 bases and 0 bases, there was a span of 11 bases. Findings and limits, study-wide: Spike-spanning, vaccine-associated CD4 TCRs were dominant at 160-218 and 743-854. The donor cohort was predominantly white British with a female majority, and clonal diversity may have been underestimated. Only after the peak T cell response were repertoires sampled.

Clones were read by immunoSEQ multiplex PCR, and TCRdb kept only the in-frame ones, dropping some. In the table there are around 99,000 clones, around 90% of which are singletons. The sample holds a few counts of this clone. Its antigen is currently unknown. The origin of this receptor is an adult who received the AZD1222 COVID-19 vaccine. This specimen consisted of peripheral blood, obtained 28 days after the second AZD1222 dose. This chain joins TRBV5-1 and TRBJ1-3, with D uncertain. The CDR3 bases are TGCGCCAGCAGCCGTAGATCTGGCTCTGGAAACACCATATATTTT. This codes for CASSRRSGSGNTIYF.